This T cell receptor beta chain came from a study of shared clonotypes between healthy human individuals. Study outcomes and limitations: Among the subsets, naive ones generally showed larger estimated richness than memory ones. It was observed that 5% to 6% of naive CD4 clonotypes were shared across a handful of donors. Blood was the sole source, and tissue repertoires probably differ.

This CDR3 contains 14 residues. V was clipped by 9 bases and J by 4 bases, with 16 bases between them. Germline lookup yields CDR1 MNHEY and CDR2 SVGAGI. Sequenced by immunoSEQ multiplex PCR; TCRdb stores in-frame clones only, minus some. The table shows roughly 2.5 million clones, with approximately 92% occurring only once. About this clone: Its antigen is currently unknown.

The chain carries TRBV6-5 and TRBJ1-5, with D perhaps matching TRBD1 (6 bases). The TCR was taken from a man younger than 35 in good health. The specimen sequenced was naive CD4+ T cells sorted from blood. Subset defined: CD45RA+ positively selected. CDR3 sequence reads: CASRLGGSNQPQHF. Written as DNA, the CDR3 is TGTGCCAGTAGGCTAGGGGGTTCAAATCAGCCCCAGCATTTT.